This T cell receptor (beta chain) is from a study of blood T cell repertoires in COVID-19. Study-level background: The cDNA or gDNA used as material had been derived from T cells, B-cell-depleted T cells, or PBMCs.

Data came from immunoSEQ multiplex PCR; TCRdb stores just in-frame clones and leaves some out. The data hold more than 400,000 clones, with 90% observed a single time. Trimming pared 0 bases from V and 0 bases from J, leaving 6 bases between. The germline V gene encodes CDR1 LNHNV and CDR2 YYDKDF (reference sequence). This CDR3 has 15 residues. This clone was recorded only once. The sample was PBMCs or T cells enriched from blood (not recorded which). J is TRBJ1-5 and V is TRBV15; D gene uncertain. The clonotype was recovered from a man in his late teens or twenties who had recovered from COVID-19. CDR3 sequence (DNA): TGTGCCACCAGCAGAGACGGGGATAGCAATCAGCCCCAGCATTTT. It encodes CATSRDGDSNQPQHF.